This T cell receptor beta chain is drawn from a study of blood T cells in healthy people across ages. Combining a sample-barcoded 5' primer with a J-beta primer mix, a second PCR ran for roughly 6 to 11 cycles. TCRdb recomputed calls from the 5' RACE reads with MiXCR, one row per CDR3 protein. The sample holds approximately 940,000 distinct CDR3 sequences, roughly 43% seen once. Study-wide points: Observed TCR beta diversity showed a strong correlation with the percentage of naive T cells as measured by flow cytometry.

This CDR3 has 13 residues. V was trimmed by 2 bases and J by 4 bases, leaving 9 bases between them. The germline CDR1 and CDR2 sequences are SGHTA and FQGNSA. Details on this clonotype: Its antigen is still unknown.

V and J are TRBV7-2 and TRBJ2-7; D call uncertain. The receptor's source is a man between 25 and 39 years old in good health. Sequencing was carried out using blood. CDR3 nucleotide sequence: TGTGCCAGCAGCTTATTCGCTGATTACGAGCAGTACTTC. This encodes CASSLFADYEQYF.